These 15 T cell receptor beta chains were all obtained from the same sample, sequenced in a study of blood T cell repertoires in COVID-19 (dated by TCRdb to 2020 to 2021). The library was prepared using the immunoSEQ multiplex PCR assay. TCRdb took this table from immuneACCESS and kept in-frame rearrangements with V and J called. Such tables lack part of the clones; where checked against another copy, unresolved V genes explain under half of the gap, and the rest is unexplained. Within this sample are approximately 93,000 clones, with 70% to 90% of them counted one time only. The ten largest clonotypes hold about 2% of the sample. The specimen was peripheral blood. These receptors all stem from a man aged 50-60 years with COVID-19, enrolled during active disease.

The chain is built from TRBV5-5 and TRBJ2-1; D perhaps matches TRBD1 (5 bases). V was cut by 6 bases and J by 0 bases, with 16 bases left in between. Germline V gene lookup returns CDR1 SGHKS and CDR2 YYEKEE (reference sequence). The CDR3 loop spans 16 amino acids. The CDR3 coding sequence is TGTGCCAGCACGAAAGGGGTCCTTAGCTCCTACAATGAGCAGTTCTTC. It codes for CASTKGVLSSYNEQFF. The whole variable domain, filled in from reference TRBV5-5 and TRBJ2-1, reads DAGVTQSPTHLIKTRGQQVTLRCSPISGHKSVSWYQQVLGQGPQFIFQYYEKEERGRGNFPDRFSARQFPNYSSELNVNALLLGDSALYLCASTKGVLSSYNEQFFGPGTRLTVL.

CDR3 sequence reads: CATSDLRGDRGYTF. In DNA form, the CDR3 reads TGTGCCACCAGTGATTTGCGAGGGGACAGAGGCTACACCTTC. The chain couples TRBV24-1 to TRBJ1-2; 7 bases align to TRBD1. This CDR3 contains 14 residues. Germline V gene data show CDR1 as KGHDR and CDR2 as SFDVKD. J lost 8 bases, V lost 0 bases, and 5 bases had no gene match.

CDR3 loop: CASSLAKTNQPQHF. CDR3 nucleotides: TGTGCCAGCAGCTTAGCGAAAACTAATCAGCCCCAGCATTTT. The chain employs TRBV7-8 and TRBJ1-5, with unresolved D. The CDR3 contains 14 residues. Germline CDR1 and CDR2: SGHVS and FQNEAQ. The V gene lost 0 bases and the J gene lost 4 bases, with 7 bases spanning the gap.

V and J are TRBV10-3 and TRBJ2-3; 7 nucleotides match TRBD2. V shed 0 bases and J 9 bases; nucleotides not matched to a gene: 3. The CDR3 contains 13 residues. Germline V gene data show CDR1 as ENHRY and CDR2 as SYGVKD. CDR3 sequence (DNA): TGTGCCATCAGTGAGTCACTAGCGCAAACGCAGTATTTT. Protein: CAISESLAQTQYF.

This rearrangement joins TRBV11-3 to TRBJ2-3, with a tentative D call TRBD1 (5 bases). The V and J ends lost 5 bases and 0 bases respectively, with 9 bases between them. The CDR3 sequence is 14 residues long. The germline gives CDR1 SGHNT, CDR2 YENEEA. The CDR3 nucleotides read TGTGCCAGCAGCAGGGGCAGGAGCACAGATACGCAGTATTTT. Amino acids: CASSRGRSTDTQYF.

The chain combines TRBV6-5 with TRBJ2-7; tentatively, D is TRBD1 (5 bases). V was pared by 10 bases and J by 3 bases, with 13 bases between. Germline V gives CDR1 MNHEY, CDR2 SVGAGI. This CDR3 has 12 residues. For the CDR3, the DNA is TGTGCCACCGACATGGACATCTACGAGCAGTACTTC. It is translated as CATDMDIYEQYF.

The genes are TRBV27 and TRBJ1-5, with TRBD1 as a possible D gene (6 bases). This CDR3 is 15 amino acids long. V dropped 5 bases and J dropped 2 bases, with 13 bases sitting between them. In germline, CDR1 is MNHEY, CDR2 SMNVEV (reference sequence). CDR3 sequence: CASSPQRTGNQPQHF. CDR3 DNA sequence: TGTGCCAGCAGTCCTCAAAGGACAGGCAATCAGCCCCAGCATTTT.

The CDR3 DNA sequence: TGTGCCAGCAGCTCCCGAATCAGGGAGCAGTACTTC. Amino acid sequence: CASSSRIREQYF. The V call is TRBV5-6, the J call TRBJ2-7; D is undetermined. The CDR3 runs to 12 residues. The germline V gene has CDR1 SGHDT and CDR2 YYEEEE. The V and J ends lost 3 bases and 7 bases respectively, with 11 bases between them.

The CDR3 DNA is TGTGCCAGCAGCCCCCTGGGTACAGGCTCGAACACTGAAGCTTTCTTT. Its translation is CASSPLGTGSNTEAFF. The rearrangement joins TRBV11-1 to TRBJ1-1, with D possibly matching TRBD1 (5 bases). The germline CDR1 and CDR2 sequences are SGHAT and FQDESV (reference sequence). The CDR3 length is 16 residues. V lost 5 bases and J lost 1, with 17 bases in between.

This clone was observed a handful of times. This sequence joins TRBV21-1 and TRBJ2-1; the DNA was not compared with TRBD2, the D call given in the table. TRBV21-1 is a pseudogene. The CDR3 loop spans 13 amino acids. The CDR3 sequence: CASSQPGLELKFF. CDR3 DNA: TGTGCCAGCAGCCAGCCGGGACTAGAGTTGAAGTTCTTC.

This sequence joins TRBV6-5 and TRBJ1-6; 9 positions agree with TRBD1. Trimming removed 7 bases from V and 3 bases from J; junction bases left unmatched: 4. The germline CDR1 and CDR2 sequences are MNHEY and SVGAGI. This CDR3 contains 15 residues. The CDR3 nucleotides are TGTGCCAGCAACCGGGACAGGGTCTATAATTCACCCCTCCACTTT. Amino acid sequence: CASNRDRVYNSPLHF.

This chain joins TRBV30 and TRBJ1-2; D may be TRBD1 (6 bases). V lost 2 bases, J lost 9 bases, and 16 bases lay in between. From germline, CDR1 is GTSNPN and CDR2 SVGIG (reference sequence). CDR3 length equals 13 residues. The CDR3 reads CAWSLQQGVSYTF. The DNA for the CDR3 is TGTGCCTGGAGTCTTCAACAGGGCGTGAGCTACACCTTC.

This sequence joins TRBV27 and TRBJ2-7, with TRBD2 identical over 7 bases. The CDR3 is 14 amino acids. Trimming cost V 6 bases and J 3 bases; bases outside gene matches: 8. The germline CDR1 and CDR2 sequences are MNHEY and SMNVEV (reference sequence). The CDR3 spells CASSIDTGGYEQYF. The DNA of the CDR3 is TGTGCCAGCAGCATCGACACGGGAGGCTACGAGCAGTACTTC.

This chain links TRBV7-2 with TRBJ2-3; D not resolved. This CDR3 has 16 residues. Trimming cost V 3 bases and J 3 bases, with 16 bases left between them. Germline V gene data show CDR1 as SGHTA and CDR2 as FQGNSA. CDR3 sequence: CASSFYPNQPTDTQYF. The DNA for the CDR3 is TGTGCCAGCAGCTTCTACCCCAACCAACCAACAGATACGCAGTATTTT.

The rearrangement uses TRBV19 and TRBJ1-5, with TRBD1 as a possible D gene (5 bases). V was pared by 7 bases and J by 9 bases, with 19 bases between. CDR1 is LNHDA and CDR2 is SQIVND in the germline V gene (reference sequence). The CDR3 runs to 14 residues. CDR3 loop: CASTPTRGKGPQHF. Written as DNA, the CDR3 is TGTGCCAGTACCCCCACACGGGGGAAGGGGCCCCAGCATTTT.